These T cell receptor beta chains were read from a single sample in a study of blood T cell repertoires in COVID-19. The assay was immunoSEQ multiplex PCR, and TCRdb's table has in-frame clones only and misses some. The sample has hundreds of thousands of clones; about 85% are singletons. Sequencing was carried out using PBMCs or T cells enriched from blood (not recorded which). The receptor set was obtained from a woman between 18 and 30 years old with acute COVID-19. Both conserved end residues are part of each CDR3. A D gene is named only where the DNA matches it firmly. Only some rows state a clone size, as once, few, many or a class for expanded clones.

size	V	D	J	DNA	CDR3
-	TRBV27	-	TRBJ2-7	TGTGCCAGCAGTTTGAGCGGAGAGCAGTACTTC	CASSLSGEQYF
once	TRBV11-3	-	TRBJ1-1	TGTGCCAGCAGCGCCAGGGTTTCCACTGAAGCTTTCTTT	CASSARVSTEAFF
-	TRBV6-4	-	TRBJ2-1	TGTGCCAGCAGTGACTCGAAACTAGTCCAATTCGATGAGCAGTTCTTC	CASSDSKLVQFDEQFF
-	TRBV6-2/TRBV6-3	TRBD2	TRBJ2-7	TGTGCCAGCAGTTTGCCGGGAGGGGAGGAGCAGTACTTC	CASSLPGGEEQYF
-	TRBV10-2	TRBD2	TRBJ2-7	TGCGCCAGCAGCCTGACTAGCGGGAGCGCGGACGAGCAGTACTTC	CASSLTSGSADEQYF
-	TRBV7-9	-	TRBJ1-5	TGTGCCAGCAGCTCCATTCACAATCAGCCCCAGCATTTT	CASSSIHNQPQHF
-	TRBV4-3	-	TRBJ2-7	TGCGCCAGCAGCCAACCCGGGATCCCCTTCGAGCAGTACTTC	CASSQPGIPFEQYF
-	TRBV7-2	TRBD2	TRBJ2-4	TGTGCCAGCAGCTTATCTACTAGCGGGGGGGTAGGAGGCTTC	CASSLSTSGGVGGF
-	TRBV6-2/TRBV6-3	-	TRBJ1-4	TGTGCCAGCAGTTCCAGGGTCGATAATGAAAAACTGTTTTTT	CASSSRVDNEKLFF
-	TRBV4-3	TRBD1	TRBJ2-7	TGCGCCAGCAGCCAACAACTATCTCCGGGACAGGGTTCCTACGAGCAGTACTTC	CASSQQLSPGQGSYEQYF
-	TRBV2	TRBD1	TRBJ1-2	TGTGCCAGCAGATCCGGGACAGGGGGCGCAAATGGCTACACCTTC	CASRSGTGGANGYTF
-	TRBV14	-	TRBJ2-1	TGTGCCAGCAGCCATAACAATGAGCAGTTCTTC	CASSHNNEQFF
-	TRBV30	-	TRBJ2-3	TGTGCCTGGAGTTATGAGGGTAGGGCAGATACGCAGTATTTT	CAWSYEGRADTQYF
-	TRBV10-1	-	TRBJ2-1	TGCGCCAGCAGTGGCTCAGTCTACAATGAGCAGTTCTTC	CASSGSVYNEQFF
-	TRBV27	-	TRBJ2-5	TGTGCCAGCAGTGCCTACACAGAAGAGACCCAGTACTTC	CASSAYTEETQYF
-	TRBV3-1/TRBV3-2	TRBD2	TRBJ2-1	TGTGCCAGCAGCCCCGAAGGCGGGACTAGCGGGGGGGCGTCCTACAATGAGCAGTTCTTC	CASSPEGGTSGGASYNEQFF
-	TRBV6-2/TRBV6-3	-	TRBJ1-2	TGTGCCAGCAGTTACTCGAGGGGGATTGTCGGCTACACCTTC	CASSYSRGIVGYTF
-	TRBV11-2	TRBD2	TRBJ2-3	TGTGCCAGCAGCCAAGGGACTACCGATACGCAGTATTTT	CASSQGTTDTQYF
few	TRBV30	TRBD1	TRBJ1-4	TGTGCCTGGAGTAGACAGGGGGTGACTAATGAAAAACTGTTTTTT	CAWSRQGVTNEKLFF
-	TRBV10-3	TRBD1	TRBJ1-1	TGTGCCATCAGCCGGGACAGGGGGACTGAAGCTTTCTTT	CAISRDRGTEAFF
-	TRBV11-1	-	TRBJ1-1	TGTGCCAGCAGCTCGAGGAACACTGAAGCTTTCTTT	CASSSRNTEAFF
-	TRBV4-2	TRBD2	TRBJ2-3	TGTGCCAGCAGCCAAGAAGGCGGGGGTGGCGCAGATACGCAGTATTTT	CASSQEGGGGADTQYF
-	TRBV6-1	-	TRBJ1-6	TGTGCCAGCAGTGAATTTGTAGGGGGAACCTATAATTCACCCCTCCACTTT	CASSEFVGGTYNSPLHF
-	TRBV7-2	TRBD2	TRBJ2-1	TGTGCCAGCAGCTTAGCGTTTGGGGGGACTAGTAATCAGTTCTTC	CASSLAFGGTSNQFF
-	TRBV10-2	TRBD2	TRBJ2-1	TGCGCCAGCAGTGAGAGACTAGCGGGTAGCTCCTACAATGAGCAGTTCTTC	CASSERLAGSSYNEQFF
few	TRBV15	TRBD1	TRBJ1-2	TGTGCCACCTCAGGGGGAAGTTTGAATAAGGATGGCTACACCTTC	CATSGGSLNKDGYTF
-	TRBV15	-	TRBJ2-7	TGTGCCACCAGCAGAGACAGCTACGAGCAGTACTTC	CATSRDSYEQYF
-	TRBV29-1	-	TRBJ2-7	TGCAGCGTTGAGGAGGGCACCCCCTACGAGCAGTACTTC	CSVEEGTPYEQYF
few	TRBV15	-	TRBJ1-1	TGTGCCACCAGCAGAGAGCCCAGGGACACTGAAGCTTTCTTT	CATSREPRDTEAFF
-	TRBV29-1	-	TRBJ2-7	TGCAGCGTTGTATCTCAGGGAAAGTACGAGCAGTACTTC	CSVVSQGKYEQYF
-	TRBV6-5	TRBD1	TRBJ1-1	TGTGCCGGGGGGACAGGGGAAGGAACTGAAGCTTTCTTT	CAGGTGEGTEAFF
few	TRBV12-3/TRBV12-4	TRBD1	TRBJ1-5	TGTGCCAGCGGGGGACAGGTTATCCAGCCCCAGCATTTT	CASGGQVIQPQHF
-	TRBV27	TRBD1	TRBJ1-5	TGTGCCAGCAGTTCCTTAGGGACAGGGGTTATCAATCAGCCCCAGCATTTT	CASSSLGTGVINQPQHF
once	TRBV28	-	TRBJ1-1	TGTGCCAGCAGCCTAGGGGAGGGCACTGAAGCTTTCTTT	CASSLGEGTEAFF
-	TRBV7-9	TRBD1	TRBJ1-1	TGTGCCAGCAGCTTATCTACAGGGGCCACTGAAGCTTTCTTT	CASSLSTGATEAFF
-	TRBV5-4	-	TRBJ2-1	TGTGCCAGCAGCTGGAAACAGGGCCTATACAATGAGCAGTTCTTC	CASSWKQGLYNEQFF
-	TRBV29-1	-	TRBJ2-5	TGCAGCGTTGAAGATCTTCGGGGAGTCGAGACCCAGTACTTC	CSVEDLRGVETQYF
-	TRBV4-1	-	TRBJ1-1	TGCGCCAGCAGCCAAGATCGAGGAGGGGCGCAAGGGTTCAACACTGAAGCTTTCTTT	CASSQDRGGAQGFNTEAFF
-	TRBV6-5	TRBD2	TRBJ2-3	TGTGCCAGCAGTTACAAAGCGGGGGGGCCAGATACGCAGTATTTT	CASSYKAGGPDTQYF
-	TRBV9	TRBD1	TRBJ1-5	TGTGCCAGCAGCCCCTGGACAGGGGGCCGTCTGGCCCAGCATTTT	CASSPWTGGRLAQHF
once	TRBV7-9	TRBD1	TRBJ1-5	TGTGCCAGCAGCAAGACAGGGGGCAATCAGCCCCAGCATTTT	CASSKTGGNQPQHF
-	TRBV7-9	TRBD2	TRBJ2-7	TGTGCCAGCAGCTCCGCAGCGGGAGGGCTAATCCACGAGCAGTACTTC	CASSSAAGGLIHEQYF
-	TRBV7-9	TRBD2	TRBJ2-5	TGTGCCAGCAGCTTAGGACTAGCGGGGGGCCGGTCCCGGGTCGGCCAGTACTTC	CASSLGLAGGRSRVGQYF
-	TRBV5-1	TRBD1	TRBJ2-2	TGCGCCAGCAGCTTGACAGGGGATCAAGACGGGGAGCTGTTTTTT	CASSLTGDQDGELFF
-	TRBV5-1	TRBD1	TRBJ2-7	TGCGCCAGCAGCTTGAGGGGGCTTCACTACGAGCAGTACTTC	CASSLRGLHYEQYF